This T cell receptor (beta chain) came from a study of cytomegalovirus exposure and HLA in healthy donors. Study-level points and caveats: It is likely that the observed cluster of highly shared sequence variants was a sequencing artifact. In a later analysis, HLA-associated beta chains showed higher expansion and lower generation probabilities than comparable chains. The listing of 160 or so TCR beta chains classed them as cytomegalovirus-associated.

Germline V gene data show CDR1 as SQVTM and CDR2 as ANQGSEA. V was trimmed by 4 bases and J by 5 bases, leaving 15 bases between them. There are 14 residues in the CDR3. Primers for the PCR totalled 60 Vbeta and 13 Jbeta. As originally analysed: The authors later counted some 76 million unique TCR beta chains, around 9.9 million of them shared. Here immunoSEQ multiplex PCR was the method, and the copy in TCRdb shows in-frame clones only, minus some. The V and J calls and clone size were taken over from that table, and D and trimming were inferred from the DNA. The sample lists some 170,000 clones, around a tenth seen once, with 1% to 1.5% in the top ten. Comments on this clone: What it recognizes is unknown.

Input material: PBMCs. This receptor was obtained from a woman aged 25 to 39 in good health and CMV-seropositive. The rearrangement links TRBV29-1 to TRBJ1-5; perhaps TRBD1 as D (5 bases). The CDR3 DNA reads as TGCAGCGTTGCTGTAGGGGCTGTCGATCAGCCCCAGCATTTT. Translated, it gives CSVAVGAVDQPQHF. The full variable domain, its missing parts supplied by reference TRBV29-1 and TRBJ1-5, is SAVISQKPSRDICQRGTSLTIQCQVDSQVTMMFWYRQQPGQSLTLIATANQGSEATYESGFVIDKFPISRPNLTFSTLTVSNMSPEDSSIYLCSVAVGAVDQPQHFGDGTRLSIL.